A single sample gave rise to the 13 T cell receptor beta chains below, sequenced in a study of blood T cell repertoires in COVID-19. TCRdb keeps only in-frame clones here, not all; method: immunoSEQ multiplex PCR. The sample shows about 280,000 clones, approximately 91% of them seen only once. Sequencing used peripheral blood. These receptors originate from a man aged 18 to 29 with active or convalescent COVID-19.

The CDR3 loop is CASSPRLAGALSTDTQYF. The CDR3 DNA is TGTGCCAGCAGCCCAAGACTAGCGGGGGCTCTTAGCACAGATACGCAGTATTTT. The V and J genes are TRBV7-9 and TRBJ2-3; TRBD2 matches 12 bases. The CDR3 length is 18 residues. Per the germline V gene, CDR1 is SEHNR and CDR2 is FQNEAQ (reference sequence). V lost 5 bases and J lost 0; bases outside the gene matches: 9. The entire variable domain, with the rest obtained from reference TRBV7-9 and TRBJ2-3, is as follows: DTGVSQNPRHKITKRGQNVTFRCDPISEHNRLYWYRQTLGQGPEFLTYFQNEAQLEKSRLLSDRFSAERPKGSFSTLEIQRTEQGDSAMYLCASSPRLAGALSTDTQYFGPGTRLTVL.

The chain links TRBV7-9 to TRBJ2-7; D unresolved. Trimming took off 3 bases at V and 0 bases at J, with 12 bases between the two ends. The germline V gene has CDR1 SEHNR and CDR2 FQNEAQ (reference sequence). The CDR3 sequence is 15 residues long. CDR3 bases: TGTGCCAGCAGCTTCGATCCGGGTAACTCCTACGAGCAGTACTTC. Translation: CASSFDPGNSYEQYF.

This clone was seen more than once but under ten times. V and J are TRBV18 and TRBJ1-6; tentative D call: TRBD1 (6 bases). Trimming removed 4 bases from V and 0 bases from J, with 10 bases in between. This CDR3 has 16 residues. The germline V gene has CDR1 KGHSH and CDR2 LQKENI. Here the CDR3 reads CASSLTGSSYNSPLHF. For the CDR3, the DNA is TGTGCCAGCTCACTAACAGGGAGCTCCTATAATTCACCCCTCCACTTT.

The chain combines TRBV11-2 with TRBJ2-7, with 7 nucleotides matching TRBD1. V gave up 6 bases and J gave up 2 bases; unmatched junction bases: 4. Per germline, CDR1 SGHAT and CDR2 FQNNGV. This CDR3 region has 13 residues. This CDR3 reads CASREQGTYEQYF. CDR3 nucleotides: TGTGCCAGCAGGGAACAGGGGACCTACGAGCAGTACTTC. Filled out from reference TRBV11-2 and TRBJ2-7, the complete variable domain reads EAGVAQSPRYKIIEKRQSVAFWCNPISGHATLYWYQQILGQGPKLLIQFQNNGVVDDSQLPKDRFSAERLKGVDSTLKIQPAKLEDSAVYLCASREQGTYEQYFGPGTRLTVT.

The chain is built from TRBV21-1 and TRBJ2-7; TRBD1 reflects the table's D call only, with no check against the DNA. TRBV21-1 is flagged as a pseudogene. The CDR3 is 13 amino acids. CDR3 in DNA: TGTGCCAGCAGCAAAGAAAGGGGCAACGAGCAGTACTTC. Translating it yields CASSKERGNEQYF.

The chain couples TRBV27 to TRBJ2-7; 7 bases map to TRBD1. V lost 7 bases and J lost 4; bases outside the gene matches: 13. Germline V CDR1 and CDR2: MNHEY, SMNVEV (reference sequence). This CDR3 contains 15 residues. The CDR3 sequence is CASTPIGTAVYEQYF. CDR3 DNA sequence: TGTGCCAGCACCCCTATAGGGACAGCAGTATACGAGCAGTACTTC.

The chain joins TRBV7-8 to TRBJ2-7; weak D call: TRBD1 (5 bases). Germline CDR1 reads SGHVS; CDR2 reads FQNEAQ. V dropped 1 base and J dropped 7 bases, with 17 bases sitting between them. The CDR3 runs to 15 residues. CDR3 DNA: TGTGCCAGCAGCTTAGAGGCAGGGCTAGGTGGGGAGCAGTACTTC. This gives the protein CASSLEAGLGGEQYF.

This clone showed up just once. The gene calls are TRBV9 and TRBJ2-7, with D maybe TRBD2 (5 bases). The germline gives CDR1 SGDLS, CDR2 YYNGEE. This CDR3 has 16 amino acids. Trimming left V 3 bases short and J 3 bases short, with 19 bases between. The CDR3 loop reads CASSAGASGFNYEQYF. CDR3 DNA: TGTGCCAGCAGCGCAGGAGCGTCGGGATTCAACTACGAGCAGTACTTC.

The J gene is TRBJ1-1, the V gene TRBV19; D unresolved. Germline V lookup: CDR1 LNHDA, CDR2 SQIVND (reference sequence). The CDR3 spans 12 residues. Trimming removed 6 bases at V and 4 bases at J, with 9 bases between. CDR3 region: CASRFSGTEAFF. The CDR3 DNA reads TGTGCCAGTAGGTTCTCGGGCACTGAAGCTTTCTTT.

V gene TRBV11-3 combines with J gene TRBJ2-2; D is undetermined. The V gene lost 6 bases and the J gene lost 5 bases, with 22 bases spanning the gap. The CDR3 length is 17 residues. Looked up from germline, CDR1 is SGHNT and CDR2 is YENEEA. The CDR3 here is CASSPESGNDRTGELFF. CDR3 nucleotide sequence: TGTGCCAGCAGTCCCGAGTCGGGTAATGATAGGACCGGGGAGCTGTTTTTT.

This chain links TRBV19 with TRBJ1-3; D remains ambiguous. The germline V gene encodes CDR1 LNHDA and CDR2 SQIVND (reference sequence). V lost 8 bases and J lost 0, with 11 bases in between. This CDR3 is built from 14 residues. The CDR3 DNA is TGTGCCAGTGTCAGTTCTTACTCTGGAAACACCATATATTTT. Translated, it gives CASVSSYSGNTIYF.

The chain carries TRBV27 and TRBJ2-1; 10 positions match TRBD2. Per the germline V gene, CDR1 is MNHEY and CDR2 is SMNVEV (reference sequence). The CDR3 length is 15 residues. V was clipped by 3 bases and J by 3 bases; unmatched bases: 2. CDR3 sequence (DNA): TGTGCCAGCAGTTTTAGCGGGGGGCTCTACAATGAGCAGTTCTTC. Protein: CASSFSGGLYNEQFF.

The V call is TRBV7-2, the J call TRBJ2-5, with TRBD1 matching 7 bases. Losses at the gene ends were 1 base for V and 5 bases for J; bases not matched to a gene: 1. The CDR3 spans 13 residues. Germline V CDR1 and CDR2: SGHTA, FQGNSA. The CDR3 reads CASSLGGQETQYF. Written as DNA, the CDR3 is TGTGCCAGCAGCTTAGGGGGACAGGAGACCCAGTACTTC.